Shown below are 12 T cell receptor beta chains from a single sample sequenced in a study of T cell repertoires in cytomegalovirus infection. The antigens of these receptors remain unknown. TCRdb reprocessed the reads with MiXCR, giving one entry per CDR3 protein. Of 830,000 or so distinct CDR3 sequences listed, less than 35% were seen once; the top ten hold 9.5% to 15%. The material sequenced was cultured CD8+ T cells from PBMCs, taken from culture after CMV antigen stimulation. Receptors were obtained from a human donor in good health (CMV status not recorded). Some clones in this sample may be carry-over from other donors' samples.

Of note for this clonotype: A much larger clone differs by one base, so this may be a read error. This CDR3 reads CASSLDRRTEAFF. The CDR3 nucleotides are TGTGCCAGCAGCTTAGACAGGAGGACTGAAGCTTTCTTT. The chain is built from TRBV7-4 and TRBJ1-1; D might be TRBD1 (5 bases). Germline V gene lookup returns CDR1 SGHVT and CDR2 SQSDAQ. The CDR3 consists of 13 residues. Trimming cost V 1 base and J 5 bases, with 8 bases left between them.

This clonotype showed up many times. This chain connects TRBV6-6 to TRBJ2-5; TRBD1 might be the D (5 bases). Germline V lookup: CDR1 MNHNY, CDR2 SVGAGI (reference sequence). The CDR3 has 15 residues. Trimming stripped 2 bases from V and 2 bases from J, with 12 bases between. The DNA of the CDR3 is TGTGCCAGCAGTTACAGGGGCCAGGGACAAGAGACCCAGTACTTC. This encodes CASSYRGQGQETQYF.

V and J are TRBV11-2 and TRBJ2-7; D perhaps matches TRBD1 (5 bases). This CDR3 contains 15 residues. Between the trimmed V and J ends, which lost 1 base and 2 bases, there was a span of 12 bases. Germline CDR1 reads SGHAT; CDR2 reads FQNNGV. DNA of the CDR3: TGTGCCAGCAGCTTAGGGGGCCACGCGACCTACGAGCAGTACGTC. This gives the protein CASSLGGHATYEQYV.

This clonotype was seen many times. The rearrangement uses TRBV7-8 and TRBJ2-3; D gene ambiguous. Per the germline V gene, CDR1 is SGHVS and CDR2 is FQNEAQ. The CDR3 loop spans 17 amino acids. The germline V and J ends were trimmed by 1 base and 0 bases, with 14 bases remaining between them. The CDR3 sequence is CASSLESRLTSTDTQYF. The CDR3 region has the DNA TGTGCCAGCAGCTTAGAGTCCAGACTCACTAGCACAGATACGCAGTATTTT.

The CDR3 spells CASSDFGTRFLGAGEQFF. The CDR3 coding sequence is TGTGCCAGCAGCGATTTTGGGACCCGGTTCCTAGGAGCGGGTGAGCAGTTCTTC. This chain joins TRBV5-4 and TRBJ2-1; D possibly corresponds to TRBD2 (6 bases). Germline loops: CDR1 SGHNT, CDR2 YYREEE (reference sequence). The CDR3 contains 18 residues. V gave up 4 bases and J gave up 9 bases, with 29 bases separating them.

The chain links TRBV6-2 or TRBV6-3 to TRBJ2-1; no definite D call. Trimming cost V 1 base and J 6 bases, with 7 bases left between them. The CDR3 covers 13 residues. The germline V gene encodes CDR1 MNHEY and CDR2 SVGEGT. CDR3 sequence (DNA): TGTGCCAGCAGTTACTGGCCTTTCAATGAGCAGTTCTTC. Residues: CASSYWPFNEQFF.

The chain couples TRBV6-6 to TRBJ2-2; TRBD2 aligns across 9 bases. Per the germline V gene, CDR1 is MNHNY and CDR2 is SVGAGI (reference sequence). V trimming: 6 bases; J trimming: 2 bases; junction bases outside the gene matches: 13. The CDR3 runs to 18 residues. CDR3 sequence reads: CASSPGQKRGVNTGELFF. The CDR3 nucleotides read TGTGCCAGCAGCCCCGGCCAAAAGCGGGGGGTTAACACCGGGGAGCTGTTTTTT.

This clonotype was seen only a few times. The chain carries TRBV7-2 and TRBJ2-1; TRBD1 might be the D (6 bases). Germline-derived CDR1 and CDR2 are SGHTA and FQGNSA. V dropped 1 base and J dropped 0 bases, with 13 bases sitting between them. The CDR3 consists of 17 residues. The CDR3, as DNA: TGTGCCAGCAGCTTAGAGGGGACATTAAGCTCCTACAATGAGCAGTTCTTC. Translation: CASSLEGTLSSYNEQFF.

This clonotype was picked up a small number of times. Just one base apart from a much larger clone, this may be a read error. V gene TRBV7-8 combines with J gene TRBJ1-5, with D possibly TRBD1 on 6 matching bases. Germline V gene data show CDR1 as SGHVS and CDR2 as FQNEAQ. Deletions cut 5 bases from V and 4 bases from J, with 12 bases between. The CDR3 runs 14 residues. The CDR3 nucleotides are TGTGCCAGCAGCCAACAGGGTTGGAATCAGCCCCAGCATTTT. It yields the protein CASSQQGWNQPQHF.

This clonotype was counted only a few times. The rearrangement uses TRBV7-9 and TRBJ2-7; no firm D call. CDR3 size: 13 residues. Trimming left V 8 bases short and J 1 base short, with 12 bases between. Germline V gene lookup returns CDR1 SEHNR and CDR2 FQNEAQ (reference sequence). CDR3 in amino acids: CASAADGSYEQYF. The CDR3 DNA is TGTGCCAGCGCCGCTGACGGGTCCTACGAGCAGTACTTC.

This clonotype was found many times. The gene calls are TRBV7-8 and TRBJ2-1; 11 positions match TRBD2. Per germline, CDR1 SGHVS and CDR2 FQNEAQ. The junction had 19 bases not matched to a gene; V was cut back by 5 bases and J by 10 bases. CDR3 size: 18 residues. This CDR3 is CASSPPSGLAGGLGEQFF. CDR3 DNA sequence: TGTGCCAGCAGCCCCCCGTCAGGGCTAGCGGGGGGCCTCGGCGAGCAGTTCTTC.

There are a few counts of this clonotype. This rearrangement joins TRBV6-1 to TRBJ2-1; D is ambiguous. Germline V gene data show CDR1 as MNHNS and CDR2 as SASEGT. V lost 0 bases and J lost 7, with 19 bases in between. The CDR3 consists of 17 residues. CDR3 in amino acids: CASSEARSRVVENEQFF. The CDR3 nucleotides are TGTGCCAGCAGTGAAGCGCGGAGTAGAGTGGTTGAGAATGAGCAGTTCTTC.